The clone carrying this T cell receptor beta chain was counted ten times or more. The target antigen is unknown. These data originate in a study of T cell repertoires in cytomegalovirus infection. Findings and limits, study-wide: Accumulated public TCR beta family frequency recognized individuals carrying CMV together with the relevant HLA. The ex vivo response was dominated by HLA-C-restricted CMV-specific TCR beta clonotypes.

MiXCR was run by TCRdb on the reads, yielding one entry per CDR3 protein. This table holds fewer than 300,000 distinct CDR3 sequences, around 25% found once. The CDR3 consists of 14 residues. The V and J ends lost 4 bases and 0 bases respectively, with 10 bases between them. V gene TRBV12-3 or TRBV12-4 combines with J gene TRBJ2-7, with D possibly being TRBD2 (6 bases). The sequence was obtained from a human donor in good health (CMV status not recorded). Some clones in this sample may be carry-over from other donors' samples. What was sequenced was PBMCs. This chain's CDR3 is CASSYLTSSYEQYF. The CDR3 coding sequence is TGTGCCAGCAGTTACTTGACTAGCTCCTACGAGCAGTACTTC.